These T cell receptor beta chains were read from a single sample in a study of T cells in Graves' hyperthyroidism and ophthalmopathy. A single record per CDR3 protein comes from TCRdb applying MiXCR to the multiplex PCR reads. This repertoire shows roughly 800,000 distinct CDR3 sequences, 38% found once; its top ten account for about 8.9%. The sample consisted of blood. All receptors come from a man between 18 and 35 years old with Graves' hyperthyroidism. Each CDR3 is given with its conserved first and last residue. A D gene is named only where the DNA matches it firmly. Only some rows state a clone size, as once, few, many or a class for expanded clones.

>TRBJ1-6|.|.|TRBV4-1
CASSQDSGVRNSPLHF
TGCGCCAGCAGCCAAGATAGCGGCGTTAGGAATTCACCCCTCCACTTT
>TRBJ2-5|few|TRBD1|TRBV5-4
CASTNRQGETQYF
TGTGCCAGCACCAATAGACAGGGCGAGACCCAGTACTTC
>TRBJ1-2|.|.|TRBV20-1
CSANQGGNYGYTF
TGCAGTGCTAATCAGGGCGGGAACTATGGCTACACCTTC
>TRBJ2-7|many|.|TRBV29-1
CSVEIPGQGQYEQYF
TGCAGCGTTGAGATTCCCGGACAAGGACAATACGAGCAGTACTTC
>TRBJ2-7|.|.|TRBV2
CASRPGIPSYEQYF
TGTGCCAGCAGACCAGGGATCCCCTCCTACGAGCAGTACTTC
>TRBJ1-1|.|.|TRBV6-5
CASSSLWGSRTEAFF
TGTGCCAGCAGTTCACTGTGGGGAAGTCGGACTGAAGCTTTCTTT
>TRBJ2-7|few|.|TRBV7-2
CASTQSSYEQYF
TGTGCCAGCACCCAAAGCTCCTACGAGCAGTACTTC
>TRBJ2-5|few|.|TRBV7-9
CASSGLITQETQYF
TGTGCCAGCAGCGGGTTAATCACACAAGAGACCCAGTACTTC
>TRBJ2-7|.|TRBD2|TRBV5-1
CASGLGHRGDTGQYF
TGCGCCAGCGGACTAGGACACCGGGGGGATACGGGGCAGTACTTC
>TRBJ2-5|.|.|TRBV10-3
CAISEPLQETQYF
TGTGCCATCAGTGAGCCACTACAAGAGACCCAGTACTTC
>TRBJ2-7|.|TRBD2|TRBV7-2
CASSLVTSGPRQYF
TGTGCCAGCAGCTTAGTTACTAGCGGACCTCGGCAGTACTTC
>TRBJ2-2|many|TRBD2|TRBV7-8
CASGSGRPGELFF
TGTGCCAGTGGTAGCGGGAGACCCGGGGAGCTGTTTTTT
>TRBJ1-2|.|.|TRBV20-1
CSGPGTSGYTF
TGCAGCGGACCCGGGACGAGTGGCTACACCTTC
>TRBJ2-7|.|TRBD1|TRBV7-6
CASSGGNDRVQYEQYF
TGTGCCAGCAGCGGAGGAAACGACAGGGTTCAGTACGAGCAGTACTTC
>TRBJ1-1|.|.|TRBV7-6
CASSSLPFSGSTEAFF
TGTGCCAGCAGCTCCCTCCCGTTTTCCGGGAGCACTGAAGCTTTCTTT
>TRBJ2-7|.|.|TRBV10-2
CASSLPRSYEQYF
TGCGCCAGCAGCTTGCCAAGATCCTACGAGCAGTACTTC
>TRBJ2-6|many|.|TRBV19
CASSSRHVSSGANVLTF
TGTGCCAGTAGTAGCCGACATGTAAGCTCTGGGGCCAACGTCCTGACTTTC
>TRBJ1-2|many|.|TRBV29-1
CSVKVQGGYTF
TGCAGCGTTAAGGTCCAGGGCGGCTACACCTTC
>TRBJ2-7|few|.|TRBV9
CASSLSGRGPYEQYF
TGTGCCAGCAGTTTAAGCGGCAGGGGCCCCTACGAGCAGTACTTC
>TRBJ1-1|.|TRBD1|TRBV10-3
CAISGFRDRNTEAFF
TGTGCCATCAGTGGATTCCGGGACAGGAACACTGAAGCTTTCTTT
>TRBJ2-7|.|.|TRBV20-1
CSAELLYEQYF
TGCAGTGCGGAACTCCTCTACGAGCAGTACTTC
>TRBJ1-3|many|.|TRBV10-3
CAIRDDSRGNTIYF
TGTGCCATCAGGGACGACAGCCGAGGAAACACCATATATTTT
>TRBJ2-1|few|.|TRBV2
CASSEVRIRGEQFF
TGTGCCAGCAGTGAAGTCAGAATCCGCGGTGAGCAGTTCTTC
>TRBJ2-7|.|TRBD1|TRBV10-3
CAICSGQAYYEQYF
TGTGCCATCTGCAGTGGACAGGCCTACTACGAGCAGTACTTC
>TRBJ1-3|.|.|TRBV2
CASSSRVDGYTIYF
TGTGCCAGCAGCTCCAGGGTCGATGGCTACACCATATATTTT
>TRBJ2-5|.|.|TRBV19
CVSSSRGSGRETQYF
TGTGTCAGTAGTAGCAGAGGGAGCGGCAGAGAGACCCAGTACTTC
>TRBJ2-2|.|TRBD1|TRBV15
CATSSRTGVGELFF
TGTGCCACCAGCAGCCGGACAGGGGTCGGGGAGCTGTTTTTT
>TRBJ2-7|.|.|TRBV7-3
CASSLRPQYEQYF
TGTGCCAGCAGCTTAAGACCCCAATACGAGCAGTACTTC
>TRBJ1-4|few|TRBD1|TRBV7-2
CASSLQGGRGNEKLFF
TGTGCCAGCAGCTTACAGGGGGGTAGAGGGAATGAAAAACTGTTTTTT
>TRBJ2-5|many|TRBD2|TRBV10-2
CASREGGGWETQYF
TGCGCCAGCAGGGAAGGCGGGGGGTGGGAGACCCAGTACTTC
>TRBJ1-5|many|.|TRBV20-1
CSARDLRGAHQPQHF
TGCAGTGCTAGAGATCTACGAGGGGCGCATCAGCCCCAGCATTTT
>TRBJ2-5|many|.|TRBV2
CASATALREETQYF
TGTGCCAGCGCAACAGCATTGAGGGAAGAGACCCAGTACTTC
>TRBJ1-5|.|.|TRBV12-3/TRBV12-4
CASSFTSGGEPQHF
TGTGCCAGCAGTTTTACTAGCGGGGGGGAGCCCCAGCATTTT
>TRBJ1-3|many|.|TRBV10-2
CASRHSGNTIYF
TGCGCCAGCAGGCACTCTGGAAACACCATATATTTT
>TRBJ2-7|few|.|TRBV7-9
CASSLGLSGEQYF
TGTGCCAGCTCTCTCGGCCTGAGTGGCGAGCAGTACTTC
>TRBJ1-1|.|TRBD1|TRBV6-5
CASSFGTDYVEAFF
TGTGCCAGCAGTTTCGGGACAGACTACGTTGAAGCTTTCTTT
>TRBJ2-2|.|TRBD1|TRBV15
CATRTGGLNTGELFF
TGTGCCACCAGAACAGGGGGACTGAACACCGGGGAGCTGTTTTTT
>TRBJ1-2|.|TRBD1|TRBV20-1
CSARSSTGTALSINYGYTF
TGCAGTGCTAGATCATCAACCGGGACAGCCCTATCCATTAACTATGGCTACACCTTC